The 16 T cell receptor beta chains below were found in one sample sequenced in a study of blood T cell repertoires in COVID-19. This table comes from immunoSEQ multiplex PCR, and its TCRdb copy is limited to in-frame clones, with some not included. The sample has roughly 150,000 clones; 84% are singletons. The sequenced material came from peripheral blood. The receptors shown here come from an elderly woman with COVID-19, enrolled during active disease.

The CDR3 DNA reads as TGTGCCAGTAGTATGGGACAGTCGTACGGCGAGCAGTACTTC. Translating gives CASSMGQSYGEQYF. The chain couples TRBV19 to TRBJ2-7; TRBD1 matches 7 bases. Germline V CDR1 and CDR2: LNHDA, SQIVND (reference sequence). After removal of 3 bases from V and 6 bases from J, the junction contained 8 bases not matched to a gene. This CDR3 contains 14 residues.

This chain links TRBV5-1 with TRBJ2-1, with 10 bases matching TRBD2. J gave up 5 bases and V 1 base, and 3 bases lay outside the gene matches. The length of the CDR3 is 15 residues. Germline assignment: CDR1 SGHRS and CDR2 YFSETQ. The CDR3 region has the DNA TGCGCCAGCAGCTTGATAGCGGGAGGACACAATGAGCAGTTCTTC. It encodes CASSLIAGGHNEQFF.

The CDR3 coding sequence is TGTGCCAGCAGCGTAGCTATCGCCACAGATACGCAGTATTTT. It codes for CASSVAIATDTQYF. The chain couples TRBV9 to TRBJ2-3; no definite D call. V lost 0 bases, J lost 2 bases, and 7 bases lay in between. CDR3 length: 14 amino acids. Germline V gives CDR1 SGDLS, CDR2 YYNGEE.

The gene calls are TRBV29-1 and TRBJ2-3; TRBD2 aligns across 13 bases. The CDR3 has 15 residues. With V trimmed by 6 bases and J by 7 bases, 10 bases remained unmatched. Germline V lookup: CDR1 SQVTM, CDR2 ANQGSEA. CDR3 sequence reads: CSVHKTSGGTNTQYF. The CDR3 region has the DNA TGCAGCGTCCACAAGACTAGCGGGGGGACAAATACGCAGTATTTT.

CDR3 coding DNA: TGCGCCAGCAGCCAAGATCGGGGGGTGTCCTCCTATAATTCACCCCTCCACTTT. Its translation is CASSQDRGVSSYNSPLHF. The chain links TRBV4-1 to TRBJ1-6, with D possibly matching TRBD1 (5 bases). This CDR3 is 18 amino acids long. CDR1 and CDR2 from the germline V gene are MGHRA and YSYEKL. V gave up 0 bases and J gave up 0 bases, with 12 bases separating them.

The rearrangement links TRBV10-3 to TRBJ2-3, with 9 bases identical to TRBD2. V gave up 10 bases and J gave up 4 bases; unmatched junction bases: 9. CDR1 is ENHRY, CDR2 SYGVKD, per germline. There are 14 residues in the CDR3. For the CDR3, the DNA is TGTGCCAGTGGAAAGCGGGAGGAGGCAGATACGCAGTATTTT. Encoded protein: CASGKREEADTQYF.

This sequence joins TRBV3-1 (or the pseudogene TRBV3-2) and TRBJ2-3; 8 bases fit TRBD2. CDR3 length: 16 amino acids. V lost 1 base to trimming and J lost 1 base; unmatched junction nucleotides: 4. CDR1 is LGHDT, CDR2 YNNKEL, per germline (reference sequence). CDR3 coding DNA: TGTGCCAGCAGCCAAGGTCTAGCGGGCCGCACAGATACGCAGTATTTT. Residues: CASSQGLAGRTDTQYF.

V is TRBV7-3 and J is TRBJ2-1, with 10 bases lining up with TRBD1. There are 16 residues in the CDR3. Germline V gene sequence: CDR1 SGHTA, CDR2 FQGTGA. V was clipped by 3 bases and J by 6 bases; unmatched bases: 8. CDR3 DNA: TGTGCCAGCAGCTTCGGGCCAGACAGGGGGCTCAATGAGCAGTTCTTC. It is translated as CASSFGPDRGLNEQFF.

The chain is built from TRBV30 and TRBJ1-5; maybe TRBD1 (5 bases). The CDR3 has 15 residues. Germline V lookup: CDR1 GTSNPN, CDR2 SVGIG (reference sequence). V dropped 3 bases and J dropped 1 base, with 13 bases sitting between them. As DNA, the CDR3 is TGTGCCTGGAGGGGAAAGACAGTGAGCAATCAGCCCCAGCATTTT. It codes for CAWRGKTVSNQPQHF.

The chain recombines TRBV7-2 with TRBJ1-1; 9 bases fit TRBD1. Trimming at V came to 4 bases and at J to 4 bases, leaving 4 bases not matched to a gene. CDR3 length: 14 residues. CDR1 is SGHTA and CDR2 is FQGNSA in the germline V gene. The chain's CDR3 is CASSWGTGTTEAFF. The CDR3 nucleotides read TGTGCCAGCAGCTGGGGGACAGGGACCACTGAAGCTTTCTTT.

The V call is TRBV7-9, the J call TRBJ2-7; 7 bases line up with TRBD1. J was trimmed by 2 bases and V by 1 base; bases with no gene match: 8. Germline V gene sequence: CDR1 SEHNR, CDR2 FQNEAQ (reference sequence). The CDR3 totals 16 residues. The CDR3 protein is CASSLGVQGLAYEQYF. DNA for the CDR3: TGTGCCAGCAGCTTAGGGGTACAGGGGTTGGCCTACGAGCAGTACTTC.

The V and J genes are TRBV6-5 and TRBJ2-7, with a weak D call TRBD2 (6 bases). CDR3 size: 14 residues. V was clipped by 4 bases and J by 0 bases, with 10 bases between them. Germline V gene data show CDR1 as MNHEY and CDR2 as SVGAGI. This chain's CDR3 is CASSLTGLSYEQYF. CDR3 DNA sequence: TGTGCCAGCAGTTTAACGGGACTCTCCTACGAGCAGTACTTC.

Written as DNA, the CDR3 is TGTGCCAGCAGCTTATTCGAGGGAGGTACGCAGTATTTT. It codes for CASSLFEGGTQYF. The chain employs TRBV11-2 and TRBJ2-3; TRBD2 might be the D (6 bases). This CDR3 spans 13 amino acids. Per germline, CDR1 SGHAT and CDR2 FQNNGV. V lost 2 bases and J 8 bases, leaving 11 bases between the germline ends.

The rearrangement uses TRBV6-5 and TRBJ2-7; 12 positions match TRBD2. CDR1 and CDR2 (germline): MNHEY, SVGAGI. The CDR3 runs to 12 residues. Losses at the gene ends were 6 bases for V and 12 bases for J; bases not matched to a gene: 6. This CDR3 is CASSRLAGDPYF. In DNA form, the CDR3 reads TGTGCCAGCAGCAGACTAGCGGGGGATCCGTACTTC.

V usage is TRBV10-3 and J usage is TRBJ1-2; TRBD1 aligns across 7 bases. V dropped 6 bases and J dropped 4; count of bases not matched to a gene: 8. CDR1 is ENHRY and CDR2 is SYGVKD in the germline V gene. The CDR3 has 14 residues. In nucleotides, the CDR3 is TGTGCCATCAGGATACAGACAGGGAGCTATGGCTACACCTTC. Residues: CAIRIQTGSYGYTF.

This clone has just a few counts. J is TRBJ2-7 and V is TRBV5-1; D is perhaps TRBD1 (6 bases). Trimming left V 4 bases short and J 4 bases short, with 9 bases between. The germline V gene encodes CDR1 SGHRS and CDR2 YFSETQ. The CDR3 is 12 amino acids. For the CDR3, the DNA is TGCGCCAGCAGCACACAGGGTTACGAGCAGTACTTC. Translation: CASSTQGYEQYF.